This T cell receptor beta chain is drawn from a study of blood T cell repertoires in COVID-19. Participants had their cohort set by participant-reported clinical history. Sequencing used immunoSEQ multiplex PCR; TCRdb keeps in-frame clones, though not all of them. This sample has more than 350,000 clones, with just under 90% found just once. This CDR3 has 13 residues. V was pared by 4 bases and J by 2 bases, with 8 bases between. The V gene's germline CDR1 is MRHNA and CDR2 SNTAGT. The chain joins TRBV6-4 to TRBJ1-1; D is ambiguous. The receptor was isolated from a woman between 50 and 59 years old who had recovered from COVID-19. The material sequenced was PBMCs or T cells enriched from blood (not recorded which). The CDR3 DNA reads TGTGCCAGCAGTGCGACGACAAACACTGAAGCTTTCTTT. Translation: CASSATTNTEAFF.